These 10 T cell receptor beta chains originate from one sample sequenced in a study of identical twins. TCRdb independently ran MiXCR on the 5' RACE reads; one entry per CDR3 protein. Among 450,000 to 600,000 distinct CDR3 sequences listed, approximately 20% were seen once. These data were also reused for a study on yellow fever vaccine responses in identical twins.

What was sequenced was CD4+ T cells sorted from blood. All receptors derive from a woman aged 18-35 years in good health.

This clonotype came up a few times. This chain connects TRBV24-1 to TRBJ2-3, with 7 bases that match TRBD1. The V and J ends lost 6 bases and 0 bases, in that order; junction bases with no gene match: 8. CDR3 length equals 16 residues. CDR1 is KGHDR and CDR2 is SFDVKD in the germline V gene. In DNA form, the CDR3 reads TGTGCCACCAGTTCCCGGACAGGCCAAAGCACAGATACGCAGTATTTT. Its protein product is CATSSRTGQSTDTQYF.

This clonotype was seen repeatedly, ten times or more. V is TRBV5-5 and J is TRBJ1-5; 8 nucleotides match TRBD1. The CDR3 has 15 amino acids. Germline-derived CDR1 and CDR2 are SGHKS and YYEKEE (reference sequence). Unmatched junction bases numbered 4, after V lost 3 bases and J lost 2 bases. CDR3 amino acids: CASSWTGNGNQPQHF. CDR3 nucleotide sequence: TGTGCCAGCAGCTGGACAGGGAATGGCAATCAGCCCCAGCATTTT.

The chain combines TRBV11-1 with TRBJ2-5; TRBD1 is a possible D gene (5 bases). Trimming cost V 4 bases and J 0 bases, with 15 bases left between them. Germline CDR1 reads SGHAT; CDR2 reads FQDESV (reference sequence). The CDR3 sequence is 16 residues long. The DNA for the CDR3 is TGTGCCAGCAGCTCAACGACAGACAAATACCAAGAGACCCAGTACTTC. Protein: CASSSTTDKYQETQYF.

J is TRBJ2-3 and V is TRBV5-1; 7 bases are a match to TRBD2. The germline V gene encodes CDR1 SGHRS and CDR2 YFSETQ. The trim removed 4 bases at V and 2 bases at J, leaving 16 bases unmatched. This CDR3 comprises 18 residues. CDR3 in amino acids: CASSPPVLSGLSTDTQYF. In nucleotides, the CDR3 is TGCGCCAGCAGCCCGCCAGTACTTAGCGGGCTATCCACAGATACGCAGTATTTT.

This clonotype was observed many times. The V gene is TRBV7-9, the J gene TRBJ2-7; no definite D call. This CDR3 has 10 amino acids. Germline CDR1 reads SEHNR; CDR2 reads FQNEAQ (reference sequence). V gave up 6 bases and J gave up 3 bases, with 3 bases separating them. The CDR3 loop reads CASSGYEQYF. For the CDR3, the DNA is TGTGCCAGCAGTGGCTACGAGCAGTACTTC.

This clonotype was seen a few times. The rearrangement joins TRBV6-5 to TRBJ2-3; perhaps D is TRBD1 or TRBD2 (6 bases each). The germline V and J ends were trimmed by 6 bases and 1 base, with 14 bases remaining between them. Germline V CDR1 and CDR2: MNHEY, SVGAGI. The CDR3 runs 15 residues. The DNA of the CDR3 is TGTGCCAGCAGAGACTCTAGGGGGGGCACAGATACGCAGTATTTT. Amino acids: CASRDSRGGTDTQYF.

This rearrangement joins TRBV18 to TRBJ2-7; no reliable D call. Germline values: CDR1 KGHSH, CDR2 LQKENI. V lost 0 bases and J 0 bases, leaving 18 bases between the germline ends. The length of the CDR3 is 18 residues. The CDR3 is CASSPPRASQLSSYEQYF. CDR3 nucleotides: TGTGCCAGCTCACCACCCCGCGCGTCCCAGCTGAGCTCCTACGAGCAGTACTTC. The variable domain in full, completed from reference TRBV18 and TRBJ2-7, reads NAGVMQNPRHLVRRRGQEARLRCSPMKGHSHVYWYRQLPEEGLKFMVYLQKENIIDESGMPKERFSAEFPKEGPSILRIQQVVRGDSAAYFCASSPPRASQLSSYEQYFGPGTRLTVT.

V and J are TRBV11-2 and TRBJ2-3; 7 bases line up with TRBD1. J lost 0 bases, V lost 0 bases, and 9 bases had no gene match. CDR3 length: 18 residues. CDR1 is SGHAT and CDR2 is FQNNGV in the germline V gene. The CDR3 bases are TGTGCCAGCAGCTTAGAGCCAATGGGACAGTCGAGCACAGATACGCAGTATTTT. It specifies CASSLEPMGQSSTDTQYF.

V gene TRBV3-1 combines with J gene TRBJ2-1, with 9 bases identical to TRBD2. The length of the CDR3 is 14 residues. With V trimmed by 4 bases and J by 12 bases, 10 bases remained unmatched. Looked up from germline, CDR1 is LGHDT and CDR2 is YNNKEL (reference sequence). The CDR3 DNA is TGTGCCAGCAGCCTCGGGCTAGCGGGACCGGGGCAGTTCTTC. This gives the protein CASSLGLAGPGQFF.

The chain couples TRBV12-3 or TRBV12-4 to TRBJ2-3; TRBD2 might be the D (6 bases). This CDR3 comprises 16 residues. Between the trimmed V and J ends, which lost 6 bases and 4 bases, there was a span of 20 bases. CDR3 in amino acids: CASSPIPSAGSDTQYF. CDR3 coding DNA: TGTGCCAGCAGCCCCATCCCTAGCGCCGGCTCAGATACGCAGTATTTT.